This T cell receptor (beta chain) was obtained from a study of breast tumors, draining lymph nodes, adjacent tissues. Study-wide results and limits: Compared with basal-like, luminal-like tumors shared significantly more repertoire with nontumor tissue. Data fit most tumor T cells coming from lymph node, expanding in tumor.

Deletions cut 1 base from V and 7 bases from J, with 11 bases between. The CDR3 runs to 13 residues. Per the germline V gene, CDR1 is DFQATT and CDR2 is SNEGSKA (reference sequence). For this clonotype: Its antigen is undetermined.

TCRdb re-analysed the multiplex PCR reads in MiXCR, keeping a single row per CDR3 protein. Of 11,000 to 15,000 distinct CDR3 sequences in the sample, around three fifths are singletons; the top ten hold around 30%. This chain connects TRBV20-1 to TRBJ2-1; D is tentatively TRBD1 or TRBD2 (6 bases each). This TCR was sampled from a female donor with breast cancer. Some clones in this sample may be carry-over from other donors' samples. Sequencing was done on a sample of tumor-adjacent breast tissue. CDR3 in DNA: TGCAGTGCTAGAGGTGGGGGGCCGAATGAGCAGTTCTTC. It encodes CSARGGGPNEQFF.